This TCR beta chain is from a study of CD8+ T cells in alopecia areata. The overall study: A 6-month off-drug phase came after tofacitinib, which had lasted 6 to 18 months.

This clone was seen more than once but under ten times. This CDR3 is built from 16 residues. Germline V lookup: CDR1 SGDLS, CDR2 YYNGEE. J gave up 5 bases and V 2 bases, and 10 bases lay outside the gene matches. Sequencing relied on a cDNA template that was reverse transcribed from extracted RNA. Clones were read by immunoSEQ multiplex PCR, and TCRdb kept only the in-frame ones, dropping some. The table shows 200,000 to 250,000 clones, with approximately 61% occurring only once. The sample in question was CD4+ T cells sorted from blood, obtained at week 0. The chain links TRBV9 to TRBJ2-1; 7 bases align to TRBD2. This receptor was taken from a human donor with alopecia areata. CDR3 in amino acids: CASSVGPSGADNEQFF. CDR3 nucleotide sequence: TGTGCCAGCAGCGTCGGCCCTAGCGGTGCCGACAATGAGCAGTTCTTC.